Below, 5 T cell receptor beta chains from the same sample are listed, as sequenced in a study of metastatic and nonmetastatic thyroid tumors. Among the patients, none had received any treatment before thyroid surgery. From the PCR reads, TCRdb re-called clones with MiXCR. Found here are 7,700 or so clones, 25% to 35% of them singletons; the top ten hold 20% to 30%. Sequencing was performed on adjacent normal tissue. These receptors were collected from a male donor with papillary thyroid cancer or a benign thyroid nodule (not recorded which). Some clones in this sample may be carry-over from other donors' samples.

This clone was counted a few times. The chain recombines TRBV19 with TRBJ2-3; perhaps D is TRBD1 or TRBD2 (7 bases each). The germline CDR1 and CDR2 sequences are LNHDA and SQIVND (reference sequence). This CDR3 is 15 amino acids long. V was shortened by 4 bases and J by 2 bases, with 13 bases between the two germline ends. The CDR3 loop is CASSNQGGSTDTQYF. The DNA of the CDR3 is TGTGCCAGTAGTAATCAGGGGGGGTCCACAGATACGCAGTATTTT.

This clone was counted a few times. V gene TRBV6-5 combines with J gene TRBJ1-3, with a weak D call TRBD1 (6 bases). The CDR3 is made up of 13 amino acids. The V and J ends lost 5 bases and 2 bases respectively, with 7 bases between them. Germline V CDR1 and CDR2: MNHEY, SVGAGI. CDR3 nucleotides: TGTGCCAGCAGTAACAGGGCTGGAAACACCATATATTTT. Protein sequence: CASSNRAGNTIYF.

Worth noting for this clone: This may be a read error: a much more frequent sequence differs by one nucleotide. The rearrangement joins TRBV20-1 to TRBJ2-7, with 12 bases matching TRBD2. V was clipped by 5 bases and J by 6 bases; unmatched bases: 5. In germline, CDR1 is DFQATT, CDR2 SNEGSKA (reference sequence). The CDR3 totals 13 residues. CDR3 protein: CSAYMTSGSEQYF. The CDR3 coding sequence is TGCAGTGCTTACATGACTAGCGGGAGCGAGCAGTACTTC.

The chain has TRBV4-3 and TRBJ1-5; D gene unclear. CDR1 is LGHNA, CDR2 YSLEER, per germline. The CDR3 runs to 14 residues. Trimming took 0 bases from V and 1 from J, leaving 4 bases between them. The CDR3 here is CASSQDPSNQPQHF. In nucleotides, the CDR3 is TGCGCCAGCAGCCAAGATCCCAGCAATCAGCCCCAGCATTTT.

In this sample, this clone turned up a few times. The J gene is TRBJ2-1, the V gene TRBV6-1; TRBD1 matches at 7 bases. Germline loops: CDR1 MNHNS, CDR2 SASEGT. This CDR3 has 14 residues. After removal of 5 bases from V and 4 bases from J, the junction contained 5 bases not matched to a gene. CDR3 DNA: TGTGCCAGCAGTACCGGGACAGCTTACAATGAGCAGTTCTTC. It translates to CASSTGTAYNEQFF.